Sequencing of this TCR beta chain was carried out in a study of blood T cell repertoires in COVID-19. Study information: Acute-phase and convalescent COVID-19 samples originated in the United States, Italy and Spain.

Trimming left V 2 bases short and J 6 bases short, with 11 bases between. CDR1 is MGHRA and CDR2 is YSYEKL in the germline V gene. The CDR3 spans 14 residues. As originally analysed: Reference gene primers were amplified, and this amplification served to estimate nucleated cell counts. Generated by immunoSEQ multiplex PCR, the TCRdb table keeps only in-frame clones and is missing some. Clonal size and the V and J genes are those of that table, whereas D and trimming came from the DNA. The table includes 300,000 to 400,000 clones, about 90% detected once. Enrolment of Seattle patients took place during active infection, and they were followed longitudinally.

The sequenced sample was peripheral blood. This chain joins TRBV4-1 and TRBJ1-5; D is ambiguous. This receptor was obtained from a woman between 65 and 79 years old with COVID-19, enrolled during active disease. CDR3 sequence: CASSQSGVSQPQHF. In DNA form, the CDR3 reads TGCGCCAGCAGCCAATCCGGGGTTAGTCAGCCCCAGCATTTT.